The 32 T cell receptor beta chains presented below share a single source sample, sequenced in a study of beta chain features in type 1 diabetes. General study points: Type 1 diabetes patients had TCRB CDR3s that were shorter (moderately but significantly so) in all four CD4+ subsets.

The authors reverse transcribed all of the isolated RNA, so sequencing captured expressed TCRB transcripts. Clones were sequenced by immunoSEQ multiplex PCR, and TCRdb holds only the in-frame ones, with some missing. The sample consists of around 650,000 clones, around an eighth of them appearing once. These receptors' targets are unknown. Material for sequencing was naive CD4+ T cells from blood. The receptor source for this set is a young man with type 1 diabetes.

The CDR3 sequence is CASRGPGSRYEQYF. CDR3 nucleotide sequence: TGTGCCAGCCGAGGACCCGGATCGCGCTACGAGCAGTACTTC. The chain combines TRBV28 with TRBJ2-7; no clear D. Germline V gene sequence: CDR1 MDHEN, CDR2 SYDVKM. V was pared by 8 bases and J by 3 bases, with 17 bases between. The CDR3 runs 14 residues.

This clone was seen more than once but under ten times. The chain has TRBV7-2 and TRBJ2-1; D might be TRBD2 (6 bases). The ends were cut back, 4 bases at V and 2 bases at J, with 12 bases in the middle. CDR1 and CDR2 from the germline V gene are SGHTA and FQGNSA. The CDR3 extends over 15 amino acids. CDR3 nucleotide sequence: TGTGCCAGCAGCTCCGGCGGGGCGACCTACAATGAGCAGTTCTTC. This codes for CASSSGGATYNEQFF.

CDR3 in DNA: TGTGCCAGCAGTCCATGGACAGGGTCCACTGAAGCTTTCTTT. Its protein product is CASSPWTGSTEAFF. V and J are TRBV2 and TRBJ1-1; 8 bases agree with TRBD1. From germline, CDR1 is SNHLY and CDR2 FYNNEI. CDR3 length: 14 residues. J was trimmed by 4 bases and V by 5 bases; bases with no gene match: 6.

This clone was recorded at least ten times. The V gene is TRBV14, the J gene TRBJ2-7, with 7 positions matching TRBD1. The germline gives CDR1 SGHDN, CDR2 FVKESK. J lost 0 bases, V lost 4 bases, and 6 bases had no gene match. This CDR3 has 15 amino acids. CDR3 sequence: CASSLWTGYSYEQYF. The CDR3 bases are TGTGCCAGCAGCCTCTGGACAGGCTACTCCTACGAGCAGTACTTC.

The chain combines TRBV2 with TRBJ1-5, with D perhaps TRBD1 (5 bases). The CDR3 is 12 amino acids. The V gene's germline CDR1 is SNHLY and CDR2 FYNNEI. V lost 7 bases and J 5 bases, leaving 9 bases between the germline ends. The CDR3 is CASTGDHQPQHF. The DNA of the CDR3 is TGTGCCAGCACGGGGGATCATCAGCCCCAGCATTTT.

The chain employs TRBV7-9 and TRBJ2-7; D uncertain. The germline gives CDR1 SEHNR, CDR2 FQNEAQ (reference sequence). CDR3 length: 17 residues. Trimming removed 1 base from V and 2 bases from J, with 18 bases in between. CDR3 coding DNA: TGTGCCAGCAGCTTAGATCAAGGTCAGCCTAAAGCCTACGAGCAGTACTTC. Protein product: CASSLDQGQPKAYEQYF. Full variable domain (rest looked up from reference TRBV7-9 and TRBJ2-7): DTGVSQNPRHKITKRGQNVTFRCDPISEHNRLYWYRQTLGQGPEFLTYFQNEAQLEKSRLLSDRFSAERPKGSFSTLEIQRTEQGDSAMYLCASSLDQGQPKAYEQYFGPGTRLTVT.

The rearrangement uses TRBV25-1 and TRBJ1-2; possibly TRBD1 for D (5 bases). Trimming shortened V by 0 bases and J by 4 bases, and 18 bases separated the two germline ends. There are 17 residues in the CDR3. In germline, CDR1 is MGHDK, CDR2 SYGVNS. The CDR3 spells CASSEYSGRGTPYGYTF. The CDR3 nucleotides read TGTGCCAGCAGTGAATATTCGGGGCGGGGCACTCCCTATGGCTACACCTTC.

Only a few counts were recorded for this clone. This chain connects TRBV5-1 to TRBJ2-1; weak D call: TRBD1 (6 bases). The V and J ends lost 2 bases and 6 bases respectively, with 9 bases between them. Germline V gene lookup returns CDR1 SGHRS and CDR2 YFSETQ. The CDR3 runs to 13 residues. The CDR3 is CASSFRGGNEQFF. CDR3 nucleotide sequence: TGCGCCAGCAGCTTTCGAGGGGGCAATGAGCAGTTCTTC.

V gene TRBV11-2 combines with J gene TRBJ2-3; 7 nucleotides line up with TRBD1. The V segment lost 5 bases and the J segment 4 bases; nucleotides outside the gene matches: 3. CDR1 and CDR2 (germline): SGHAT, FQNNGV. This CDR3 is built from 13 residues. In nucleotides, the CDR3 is TGTGCCAGCAGCCTGAGGGGGCCAGATACGCAGTATTTT. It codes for CASSLRGPDTQYF.

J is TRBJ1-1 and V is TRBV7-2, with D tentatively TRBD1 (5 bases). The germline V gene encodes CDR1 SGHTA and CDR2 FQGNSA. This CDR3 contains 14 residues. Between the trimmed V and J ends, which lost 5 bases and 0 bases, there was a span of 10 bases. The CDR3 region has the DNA TGTGCCAGCAGCCCAGGCAGGGTGAACACTGAAGCTTTCTTT. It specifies CASSPGRVNTEAFF.

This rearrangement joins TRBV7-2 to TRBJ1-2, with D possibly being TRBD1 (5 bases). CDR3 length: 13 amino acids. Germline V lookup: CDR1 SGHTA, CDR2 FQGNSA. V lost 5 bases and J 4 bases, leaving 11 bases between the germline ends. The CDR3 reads CASSQGVGYGYTF. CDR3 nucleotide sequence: TGTGCCAGCAGCCAGGGTGTAGGCTATGGCTACACCTTC.

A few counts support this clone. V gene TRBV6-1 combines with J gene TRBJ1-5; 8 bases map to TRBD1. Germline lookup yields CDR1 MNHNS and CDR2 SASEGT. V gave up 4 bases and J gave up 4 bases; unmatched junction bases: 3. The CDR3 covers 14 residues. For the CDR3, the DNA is TGTGCCAGCAGTGCAGGACAGGGAAATCAGCCCCAGCATTTT. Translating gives CASSAGQGNQPQHF.

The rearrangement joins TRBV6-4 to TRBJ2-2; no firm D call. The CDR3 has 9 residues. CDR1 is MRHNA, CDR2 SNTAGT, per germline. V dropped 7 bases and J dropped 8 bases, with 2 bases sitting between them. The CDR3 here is CASKGELFF. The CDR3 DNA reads TGTGCCAGCAAAGGGGAGCTGTTTTTT.

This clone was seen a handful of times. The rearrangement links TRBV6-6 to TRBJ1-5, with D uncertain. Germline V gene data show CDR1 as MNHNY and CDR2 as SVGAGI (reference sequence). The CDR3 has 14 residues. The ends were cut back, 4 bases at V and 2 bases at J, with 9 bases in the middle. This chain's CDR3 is CASSLGGGNQPQHF. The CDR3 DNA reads TGTGCCAGCAGTTTGGGCGGTGGCAATCAGCCCCAGCATTTT.

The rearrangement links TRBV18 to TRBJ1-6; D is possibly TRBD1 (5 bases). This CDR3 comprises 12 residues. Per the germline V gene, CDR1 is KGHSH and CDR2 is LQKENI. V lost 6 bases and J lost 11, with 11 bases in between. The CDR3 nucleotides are TGTGCCAGCTCCCTCGACAGTGCACCCCTCCACTTT. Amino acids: CASSLDSAPLHF.

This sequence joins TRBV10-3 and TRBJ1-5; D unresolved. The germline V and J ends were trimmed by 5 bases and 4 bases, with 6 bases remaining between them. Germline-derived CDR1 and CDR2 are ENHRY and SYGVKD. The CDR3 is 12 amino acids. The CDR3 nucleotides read TGTGCCATCAGTACGGGGAATCAGCCCCAGCATTTT. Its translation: CAISTGNQPQHF.

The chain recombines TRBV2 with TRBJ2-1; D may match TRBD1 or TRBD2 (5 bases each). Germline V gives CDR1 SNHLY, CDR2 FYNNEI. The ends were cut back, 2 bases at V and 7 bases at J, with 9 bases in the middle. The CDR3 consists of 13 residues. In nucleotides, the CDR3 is TGTGCCAGCAGTGAAATTTGGGGGAATGAGCAGTTCTTC. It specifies CASSEIWGNEQFF.

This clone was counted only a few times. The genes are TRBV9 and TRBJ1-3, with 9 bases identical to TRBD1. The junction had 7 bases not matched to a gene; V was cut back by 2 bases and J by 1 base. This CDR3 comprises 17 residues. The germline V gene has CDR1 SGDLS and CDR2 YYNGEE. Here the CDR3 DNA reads TGTGCCAGCAGCGTGACTCCGGGACAGGGTTCTGGAAACACCATATATTTT. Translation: CASSVTPGQGSGNTIYF.

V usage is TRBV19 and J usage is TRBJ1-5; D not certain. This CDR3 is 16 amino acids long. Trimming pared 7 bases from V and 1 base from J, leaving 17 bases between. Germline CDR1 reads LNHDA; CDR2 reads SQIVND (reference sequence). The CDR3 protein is CASKSHSGSSNQPQHF. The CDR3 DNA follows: TGTGCCAGTAAGTCCCACTCTGGGTCGAGCAATCAGCCCCAGCATTTT. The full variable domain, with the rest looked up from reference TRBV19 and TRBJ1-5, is DGGITQSPKYLFRKEGQNVTLSCEQNLNHDAMYWYRQDPGQGLRLIYYSQIVNDFQKGDIAEGYSVSREKKESFPLTVTSAQKNPTAFYLCASKSHSGSSNQPQHFGDGTRLSIL.

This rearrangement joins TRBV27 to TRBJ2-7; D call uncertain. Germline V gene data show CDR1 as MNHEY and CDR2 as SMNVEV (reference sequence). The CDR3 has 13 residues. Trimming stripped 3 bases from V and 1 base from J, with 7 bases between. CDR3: CASSLELSYEQYF. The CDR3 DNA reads TGTGCCAGCAGTTTGGAGCTATCCTACGAGCAGTACTTC.

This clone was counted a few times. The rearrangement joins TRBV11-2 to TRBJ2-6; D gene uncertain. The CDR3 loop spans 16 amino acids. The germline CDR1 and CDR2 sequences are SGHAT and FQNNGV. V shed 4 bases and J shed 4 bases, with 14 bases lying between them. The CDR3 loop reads CASSSSNIFGANVLTF. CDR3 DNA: TGTGCCAGCAGCTCTTCCAATATCTTCGGGGCCAACGTCCTGACTTTC.

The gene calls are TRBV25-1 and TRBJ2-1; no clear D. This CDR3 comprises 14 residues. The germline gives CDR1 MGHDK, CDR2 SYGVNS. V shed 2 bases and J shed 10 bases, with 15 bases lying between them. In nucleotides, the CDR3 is TGTGCCAGCAGTGAAGAGTGGGCTCCCCAGGAGCAGTTCTTC. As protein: CASSEEWAPQEQFF.

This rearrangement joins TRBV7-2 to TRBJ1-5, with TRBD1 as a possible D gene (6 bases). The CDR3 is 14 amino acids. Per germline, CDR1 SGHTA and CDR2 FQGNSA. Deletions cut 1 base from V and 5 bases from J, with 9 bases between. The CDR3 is CASSLVGGHQPQHF. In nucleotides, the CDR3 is TGTGCCAGCAGCTTAGTAGGGGGACATCAGCCCCAGCATTTT.

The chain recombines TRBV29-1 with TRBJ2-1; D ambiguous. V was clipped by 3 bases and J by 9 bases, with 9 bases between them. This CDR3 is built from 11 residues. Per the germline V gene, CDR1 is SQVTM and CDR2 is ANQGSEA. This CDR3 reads CSVDTTSEQFF. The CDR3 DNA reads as TGCAGCGTTGATACGACCTCTGAGCAGTTCTTC.

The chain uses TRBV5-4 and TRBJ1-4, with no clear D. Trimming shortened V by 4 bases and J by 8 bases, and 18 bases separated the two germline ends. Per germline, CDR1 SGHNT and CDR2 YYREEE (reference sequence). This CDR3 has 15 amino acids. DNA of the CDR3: TGTGCCAGCAGCCTCGACGGACTAAGAGAGGAAAAACTGTTTTTT. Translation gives CASSLDGLREEKLFF.

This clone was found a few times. CDR3 nucleotides: TGTGCCTGGAAGGAGATGGGGCGCGACACCGGGGAGCTGTTTTTT. It specifies CAWKEMGRDTGELFF. V is TRBV30 and J is TRBJ2-2, with a possible D match to TRBD1 (5 bases). The V and J ends lost 4 bases and 3 bases respectively, with 15 bases between them. Germline V gene sequence: CDR1 GTSNPN, CDR2 SVGIG (reference sequence). The CDR3 runs 15 residues.

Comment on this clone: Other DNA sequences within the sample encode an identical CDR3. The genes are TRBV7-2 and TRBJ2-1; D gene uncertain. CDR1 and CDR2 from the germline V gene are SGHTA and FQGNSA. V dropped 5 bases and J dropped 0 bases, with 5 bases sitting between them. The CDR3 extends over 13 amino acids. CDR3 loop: CASSPGSYNEQFF. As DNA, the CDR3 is TGTGCCAGCAGCCCAGGCTCCTACAATGAGCAGTTCTTC. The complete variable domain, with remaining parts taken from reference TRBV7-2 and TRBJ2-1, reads GAGVSQSPSNKVTEKGKDVELRCDPISGHTALYWYRQSLGQGLEFLIYFQGNSAPDKSGLPSDRFSAERTGGSVSTLTIQRTQQEDSAVYLCASSPGSYNEQFFGPGTRLTVL.

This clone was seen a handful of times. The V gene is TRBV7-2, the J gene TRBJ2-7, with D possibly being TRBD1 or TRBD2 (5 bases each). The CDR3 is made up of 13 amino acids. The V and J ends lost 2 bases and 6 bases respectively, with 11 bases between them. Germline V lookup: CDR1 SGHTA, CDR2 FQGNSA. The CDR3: CASSLTGLSEQYF. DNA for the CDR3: TGTGCCAGCAGCTTAACAGGACTCTCCGAGCAGTACTTC.

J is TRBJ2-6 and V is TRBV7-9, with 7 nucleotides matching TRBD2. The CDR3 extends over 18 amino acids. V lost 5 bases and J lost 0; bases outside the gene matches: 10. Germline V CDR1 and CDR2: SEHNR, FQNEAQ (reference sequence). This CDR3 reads CASSPKDSGSSGANVLTF. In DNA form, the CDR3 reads TGTGCCAGCAGCCCAAAAGATAGCGGGTCCTCTGGGGCCAACGTCCTGACTTTC.

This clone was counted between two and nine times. For the CDR3, the DNA is TGCAGCGTTGATCTGGGAGCGGGGGGGAGTGAGCAGTACTTC. This sequence encodes CSVDLGAGGSEQYF. The chain uses TRBV29-1 and TRBJ2-7; 10 positions agree with TRBD2. This CDR3 spans 14 amino acids. Per germline, CDR1 SQVTM and CDR2 ANQGSEA. The trim removed 3 bases at V and 7 bases at J, leaving 9 bases unmatched.

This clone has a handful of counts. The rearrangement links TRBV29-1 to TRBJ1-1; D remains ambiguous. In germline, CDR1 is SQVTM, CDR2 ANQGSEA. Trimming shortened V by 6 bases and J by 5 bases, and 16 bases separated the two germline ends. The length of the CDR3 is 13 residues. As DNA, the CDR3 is TGCAGCGTCATCAAATTAACTAGAACTGAAGCTTTCTTT. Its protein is CSVIKLTRTEAFF.

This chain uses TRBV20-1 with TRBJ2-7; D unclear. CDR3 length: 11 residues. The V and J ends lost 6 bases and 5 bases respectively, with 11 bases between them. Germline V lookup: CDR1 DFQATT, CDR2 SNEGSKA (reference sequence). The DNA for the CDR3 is TGCAGTGCCCCAGGAGAGGACGAGCAGTACTTC. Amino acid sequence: CSAPGEDEQYF.